The clone carrying this T cell receptor (beta chain) has a count of ten or more. Its antigen is unidentified. The read gets to within 3 residues of the CDR3 end, and the germline J gene fills in the rest. Here immunoSEQ multiplex PCR was the method, and the copy in TCRdb shows in-frame clones only, minus some. The record shows 55,000 or so clones for this sample, with no singletons present. CDR1 is SGHRS and CDR2 is YFSETQ in the germline V gene. Unmatched junction bases numbered 7, after V lost 0 bases and J lost 1 base. This CDR3 contains 17 residues. These data belong to a study of T cell clonality in common variable immunodeficiency. Study conclusions and caveats: Patient heterogeneity in the CVID cohort limited correlations between repertoire features and clinical complications. Fewer TCRbeta clones were shared among CVID subjects than controls.

The gene calls are TRBV5-1 and TRBJ2-1, with TRBD2 matching over 7 bases. The TCR was taken from a person aged 18 to 75 in good health. The sequenced material came from peripheral blood mononuclear cells. The CDR3 bases that were read are TGCGCCAGCAGCTTGGGGGCGGGAGATCTATCCTACAATGAG. It encodes CASSLGAGDLSYNE. The CDR3, in full, reads CASSLGAGDLSYNEQFF. Combining the CDR3 with reference TRBV5-1 and TRBJ2-1 gives the whole variable domain KAGVTQTPRYLIKTRGQQVTLSCSPISGHRSVSWYQQTPGQGLQFLFEYFSETQRNKGNFPGRFSGRQFSNSRSEMNVSTLELGDSALYLCASSLGAGDLSYNEQFFGPGTRLTVL.